These 18 T cell receptor beta chains were sequenced from one sample in a study of PD-1 blockade in classical Hodgkin lymphoma (TCRdb year 2020). Interpreted using the paper, the time point label stands for: cycle 4 day 1 (C4D1), after more than five weeks of nivolumab. Every trial patient had relapsed after autologous stem cell transplantation, and cohorts A, B and C differed in prior brentuximab vedotin exposure. The method behind the library was the immunoSEQ multiplex PCR assay. What TCRdb holds here is the immuneACCESS table cut down to in-frame rearrangements. Part of the clones is not present; checked against another copy, under half of the missing clones reflect an unresolved V gene, and the others are unexplained. This sample holds some 33,000 clones; around 81% were observed only once. The ten largest clones represent 17% of the sample. This sample comprised peripheral blood mononuclear cells (PBMCs), obtained before the fourth cycle of nivolumab. The receptors were gathered from a human donor with classical Hodgkin lymphoma.

The V and J genes are TRBV7-9 and TRBJ1-1, with TRBD1 matching 7 bases. This CDR3 is built from 14 residues. V was pared by 1 base and J by 5 bases, with 4 bases of the junction left unmatched. The germline V gene encodes CDR1 SEHNR and CDR2 FQNEAQ (reference sequence). In nucleotides, the CDR3 is TGTGCCAGCAGCTTAGAGGGGGCCCCGACTGAAGCTTTCTTT. Translation gives CASSLEGAPTEAFF. The full variable domain, with the rest looked up from reference TRBV7-9 and TRBJ1-1, is DTGVSQNPRHKITKRGQNVTFRCDPISEHNRLYWYRQTLGQGPEFLTYFQNEAQLEKSRLLSDRFSAERPKGSFSTLEIQRTEQGDSAMYLCASSLEGAPTEAFFGQGTRLTVV.

J is TRBJ1-3 and V is TRBV5-8, with D possibly being TRBD1 (6 bases). The CDR3 spans 16 residues. Trimming cost V 4 bases and J 2 bases, with 16 bases left between them. The germline V gene encodes CDR1 SGHTS and CDR2 YDEGEE. CDR3 protein: CASSVEFGTTGNTIYF. As DNA, the CDR3 is TGTGCCAGCAGCGTGGAATTCGGGACAACTGGAAACACCATATATTTT.

By proportion, this clone is medium-sized. The chain combines TRBV6-1 with TRBJ1-1; tentative D call: TRBD1 (6 bases). Germline V lookup: CDR1 MNHNS, CDR2 SASEGT. The V end was cut by 5 bases, the J end by 6 bases, with 16 bases between. The CDR3 extends over 14 amino acids. The CDR3 protein is CASSHQGTGSEAFF. As DNA, the CDR3 is TGTGCCAGCAGTCACCAGGGGACGGGTTCTGAAGCTTTCTTT.

This chain uses TRBV19 with TRBJ2-7, with TRBD2 as a possible D gene (5 bases). The V gene's germline CDR1 is LNHDA and CDR2 SQIVND (reference sequence). CDR3 length: 14 residues. Trimming stripped 4 bases from V and 4 bases from J, with 14 bases between. CDR3 sequence: CASSKRESRYEQYF. CDR3 nucleotide sequence: TGTGCCAGTAGTAAAAGGGAGTCGCGGTACGAGCAGTACTTC.

This clone occurred a few times. The chain is built from TRBV7-8 and TRBJ2-2, with 9 bases that match TRBD2. CDR3 length: 16 residues. The germline CDR1 and CDR2 sequences are SGHVS and FQNEAQ. V trimming: 1 base; J trimming: 6 bases; junction bases outside the gene matches: 6. The CDR3 loop is CASSLVGGGDAGELFF. The CDR3 bases are TGTGCCAGCAGCTTAGTAGGCGGGGGGGACGCCGGGGAGCTGTTTTTT.

This chain joins TRBV28 and TRBJ1-2; maybe TRBD1 (6 bases). Germline V lookup: CDR1 MDHEN, CDR2 SYDVKM. V shed 7 bases and J shed 2 bases, with 8 bases lying between them. CDR3 size: 12 residues. The CDR3 DNA reads TGTGCCAGCAATACAGGGAACTATGGCTACACCTTC. It translates to CASNTGNYGYTF.

The genes are TRBV5-4 and TRBJ1-2; 9 bases line up with TRBD1. V shed 4 bases, J shed 7 bases, and the junction held 11 bases outside the gene matches. Germline CDR1 SGHNT, CDR2 YYREEE (reference sequence). The CDR3 sequence is 15 residues long. The CDR3 DNA follows: TGTGCCAGCAGCAGAGGGACAGGGATCGGTGCTGGCTACACCTTC. Its protein is CASSRGTGIGAGYTF.

This chain connects TRBV6-1 to TRBJ2-1; D assignment may be TRBD1 or TRBD2 (5 bases each). This CDR3 has 13 amino acids. Looked up from germline, CDR1 is MNHNS and CDR2 is SASEGT. Trimming stripped 8 bases from V and 5 bases from J, with 13 bases between. The CDR3 sequence is CASGGRKNNEQFF. DNA of the CDR3: TGTGCCAGCGGGGGACGGAAAAACAATGAGCAGTTCTTC.

The chain employs TRBV7-6 and TRBJ1-4, with 7 bases lining up with TRBD1. J lost 7 bases, V lost 1 base, and 6 bases had no gene match. The V gene's germline CDR1 is SGHVS and CDR2 FNYEAQ. The CDR3 contains 15 residues. CDR3 DNA sequence: TGTGCCAGCAGCTTAGGTACAGGGGTCCTTGAAAAACTGTTTTTT. It yields the protein CASSLGTGVLEKLFF. Combining the CDR3 with reference TRBV7-6 and TRBJ1-4 gives the whole variable domain GAGVSQSPRYKVTKRGQDVALRCDPISGHVSLYWYRQALGQGPEFLTYFNYEAQQDKSGLPNDRFSAERPEGSISTLTIQRTEQRDSAMYRCASSLGTGVLEKLFFGSGTQLSVL.

The chain employs TRBV28 and TRBJ2-4; a weak D match, TRBD2 (6 bases). Trimming removed 3 bases from V and 0 bases from J, with 18 bases in between. The length of the CDR3 is 18 residues. Germline CDR1 is MDHEN and CDR2 is SYDVKM. The CDR3 sequence is CASSFGGSSGLAKNIQYF. The CDR3 DNA reads TGTGCCAGCAGTTTTGGGGGGAGTAGCGGACTAGCCAAAAACATTCAGTACTTC.

This sequence joins TRBV28 and TRBJ2-7; D remains ambiguous. Trimming removed 6 bases at V and 3 bases at J, with 6 bases between. Germline values: CDR1 MDHEN, CDR2 SYDVKM. The CDR3 length is 11 residues. CDR3 bases: TGTGCCAGCAGGACGAGCTACGAGCAGTACTTC. It is translated as CASRTSYEQYF. Supplemented by reference TRBV28 and TRBJ2-7, the full variable domain reads DVKVTQSSRYLVKRTGEKVFLECVQDMDHENMFWYRQDPGLGLRLIYFSYDVKMKEKGDIPEGYSVSREKKERFSLILESASTNQTSMYLCASRTSYEQYFGPGTRLTVT.

The chain carries TRBV6-1 and TRBJ2-3; D might be TRBD1 or TRBD2, each matching 5 bases. The CDR3 covers 15 residues. CDR1 and CDR2 from the germline V gene are MNHNS and SASEGT. Trimming stripped 0 bases from V and 1 base from J, with 8 bases between. The CDR3 bases are TGTGCCAGCAGTGAAGCGTTGGGGGGCACAGATACGCAGTATTTT. Amino acid sequence: CASSEALGGTDTQYF.

This chain uses TRBV27 with TRBJ2-7; D gene uncertain. The V gene's germline CDR1 is MNHEY and CDR2 SMNVEV (reference sequence). Trimming removed 1 base at V and 0 bases at J, with 4 bases between. The CDR3 sequence is 13 residues long. CDR3 region: CASSLFSSYEQYF. The CDR3 bases are TGTGCCAGCAGTTTATTTAGCTCCTACGAGCAGTACTTC.

V gene TRBV5-1 combines with J gene TRBJ1-4, with D possibly TRBD1 on 6 matching bases. The V gene's germline CDR1 is SGHRS and CDR2 YFSETQ. Trimming left V 4 bases short and J 3 bases short, with 10 bases between. The CDR3 totals 14 residues. The CDR3 DNA is TGCGCCAGCAGCCTGGGACACTCTAATGAAAAACTGTTTTTT. Its translation: CASSLGHSNEKLFF.

The V call is TRBV5-6, the J call TRBJ2-3; unclear D gene. This CDR3 is built from 13 residues. The V and J ends lost 0 bases and 2 bases respectively, with 4 bases between them. Germline-derived CDR1 and CDR2 are SGHDT and YYEEEE. The CDR3 spells CASSLGHTDTQYF. CDR3 nucleotide sequence: TGTGCCAGCAGCTTGGGTCACACAGATACGCAGTATTTT. Variable domain in full (rest from reference TRBV5-6 and TRBJ2-3): DAGVTQSPTHLIKTRGQQVTLRCSPKSGHDTVSWYQQALGQGPQFIFQYYEEEERQRGNFPDRFSGHQFPNYSSELNVNALLLGDSALYLCASSLGHTDTQYFGPGTRLTVL.

This chain links TRBV20-1 with TRBJ2-3; D not resolved. V gave up 7 bases and J gave up 2 bases, with 4 bases separating them. In germline, CDR1 is DFQATT, CDR2 SNEGSKA (reference sequence). The CDR3 runs 10 residues. CDR3 amino acids: CSVNTDTQYF. In nucleotides, the CDR3 is TGCAGTGTGAACACAGATACGCAGTATTTT.

This chain joins TRBV4-2 and TRBJ2-2, with TRBD2 as a possible D gene (6 bases). The CDR3 is made up of 16 amino acids. Trimming shortened V by 1 base and J by 3 bases, and 12 bases separated the two germline ends. Germline CDR1 and CDR2: LGHNA and YNFKEQ. The CDR3 here is CASSQVEGMDTGELFF. The CDR3 DNA sequence: TGTGCCAGCAGCCAAGTGGAGGGAATGGACACCGGGGAGCTGTTTTTT.

The chain uses TRBV9 and TRBJ2-3, with TRBD2 matching 10 bases. The CDR3 runs 16 residues. Losses at the gene ends were 5 bases for V and 2 bases for J; bases not matched to a gene: 8. From germline, CDR1 is SGDLS and CDR2 YYNGEE. The CDR3 reads CASRPPGLAYTDTQYF. The CDR3 DNA follows: TGTGCCAGCAGGCCTCCGGGACTAGCGTACACAGATACGCAGTATTTT.